This T cell receptor beta chain derives from a study of T-cell reconstitution after alpha-beta-depleted transplantation in children. This clonotype was observed many times. Molecular barcoding with unique molecular identifiers was used for the TCRbeta library. One entry per CDR3 protein, called by TCRdb with MiXCR from the PCR reads. Of roughly 350,000 distinct CDR3 sequences listed, around 10% are singletons. The germline V gene encodes CDR1 MNHEY and CDR2 SVGAGI. This CDR3 comprises 12 residues. Trimming pared 11 bases from V and 3 bases from J, leaving 14 bases between. The receptor comes from a human donor who donated a stem cell graft to a child with acute lymphoblastic leukemia. This rearrangement joins TRBV6-5 to TRBJ2-7; D call uncertain. This specimen consisted of PBMCs from the stem cell graft donor, obtained from the stem cell graft. The CDR3 nucleotides read TGTGCCGAAGGCAGGCCGGACTACGAGCAGTACTTC. Its translation is CAEGRPDYEQYF.